The rows below give T cell receptor beta chains drawn from one sample of a study of T cell responses to AZD1222 COVID-19 vaccine. The data were produced by immunoSEQ multiplex PCR, yet TCRdb's version contains in-frame clones alone and is incomplete. The sample records approximately 90,000 clones, just over 90% being singletons. The material sequenced was peripheral blood, taken on day 0 of AZD1222 vaccination. The source is an adult in good health. Both conserved end residues are trimmed from each CDR3. A D gene is named only where the DNA matches it firmly.

CDR3aa: ASGIANYGYT
v_gene: TRBV28
j_gene: TRBJ1-2
d_gene: -

CDR3aa: ASSSPMGLNQPQH
v_gene: TRBV19
j_gene: TRBJ1-5
d_gene: -

CDR3aa: ASSFSGLNSNQPQH
v_gene: TRBV28
j_gene: TRBJ1-5
d_gene: -

CDR3aa: ASSLRLRATEAF
v_gene: TRBV5-5
j_gene: TRBJ1-1
d_gene: -

CDR3aa: SVAGRAYQETQY
v_gene: TRBV29-1
j_gene: TRBJ2-5
d_gene: -

CDR3aa: ASSEGGRYNSPLH
v_gene: TRBV6-1
j_gene: TRBJ1-6
d_gene: -

CDR3aa: ASSYPAGYEQY
v_gene: TRBV7-2
j_gene: TRBJ2-7
d_gene: -

CDR3aa: ASSQPRVASYNEQF
v_gene: TRBV4-1
j_gene: TRBJ2-1
d_gene: -

CDR3aa: ASSQKGSRSYGYT
v_gene: TRBV3-1/TRBV3-2
j_gene: TRBJ1-2
d_gene: -

CDR3aa: ASSLQGDTEAF
v_gene: TRBV5-4
j_gene: TRBJ1-1
d_gene: TRBD1

CDR3aa: ASRAGGRDGYT
v_gene: TRBV2
j_gene: TRBJ1-2
d_gene: TRBD1

CDR3aa: ASSEITVIQPQH
v_gene: TRBV6-1
j_gene: TRBJ1-5
d_gene: -

CDR3aa: ASSIPGTGGNTEAF
v_gene: TRBV19
j_gene: TRBJ1-1
d_gene: TRBD1

CDR3aa: AWAPGTGSGTGELF
v_gene: TRBV30
j_gene: TRBJ2-2
d_gene: TRBD1

CDR3aa: ASSERTRGTNEKLF
v_gene: TRBV7-9
j_gene: TRBJ1-4
d_gene: -

CDR3aa: ASSLVITGELF
v_gene: TRBV27
j_gene: TRBJ2-2
d_gene: -

CDR3aa: SASKGGLDTEAF
v_gene: TRBV20-1
j_gene: TRBJ1-1
d_gene: -

CDR3aa: ASSVGGRGTEAF
v_gene: TRBV9
j_gene: TRBJ1-1
d_gene: -

CDR3aa: ASSFGTDGYT
v_gene: TRBV5-1
j_gene: TRBJ1-2
d_gene: TRBD1

CDR3aa: ASKHRGVTEAF
v_gene: TRBV6-5
j_gene: TRBJ1-1
d_gene: TRBD1

CDR3aa: ASSDRQGNGYT
v_gene: TRBV2
j_gene: TRBJ1-2
d_gene: TRBD1

CDR3aa: ASSPGGVNTEAF
v_gene: TRBV6-5
j_gene: TRBJ1-1
d_gene: TRBD1

CDR3aa: ASLAGSVVGTQY
v_gene: TRBV10-1
j_gene: TRBJ2-3
d_gene: -

CDR3aa: ASSQDGARNTEAF
v_gene: TRBV4-1
j_gene: TRBJ1-1
d_gene: -

CDR3aa: ASSFGQENEKLF
v_gene: TRBV3-1/TRBV3-2
j_gene: TRBJ1-4
d_gene: TRBD1

CDR3aa: ASREREGYTGELF
v_gene: TRBV27
j_gene: TRBJ2-2
d_gene: TRBD2

CDR3aa: ASSRSSMYEQY
v_gene: TRBV6-5
j_gene: TRBJ2-7
d_gene: -

CDR3aa: ASSVQGASGYT
v_gene: TRBV2
j_gene: TRBJ1-2
d_gene: TRBD1

CDR3aa: AISRGRQETQY
v_gene: TRBV10-3
j_gene: TRBJ2-5
d_gene: TRBD1

CDR3aa: ASSPGQGYGANVLT
v_gene: TRBV19
j_gene: TRBJ2-6
d_gene: TRBD1

CDR3aa: ASSVRVNTEAF
v_gene: TRBV28
j_gene: TRBJ1-1
d_gene: -

CDR3aa: ASSRFSGNTIY
v_gene: TRBV6-2/TRBV6-3
j_gene: TRBJ1-3
d_gene: -

CDR3aa: ASSRDRVEAF
v_gene: TRBV10-2
j_gene: TRBJ1-1
d_gene: TRBD1

CDR3aa: SVEGRVGANSHNEQF
v_gene: TRBV29-1
j_gene: TRBJ2-1
d_gene: TRBD2

CDR3aa: ASRGLTANYGYT
v_gene: TRBV2
j_gene: TRBJ1-2
d_gene: -

CDR3aa: ATHPGEVGQPQH
v_gene: TRBV6-6
j_gene: TRBJ1-5
d_gene: -

CDR3aa: ASSLDGSSYNEQF
v_gene: TRBV5-6
j_gene: TRBJ2-1
d_gene: -

CDR3aa: ASTHRGPGNTIY
v_gene: TRBV6-6
j_gene: TRBJ1-3
d_gene: TRBD1

CDR3aa: ASSGHWGANEKLF
v_gene: TRBV9
j_gene: TRBJ1-4
d_gene: -